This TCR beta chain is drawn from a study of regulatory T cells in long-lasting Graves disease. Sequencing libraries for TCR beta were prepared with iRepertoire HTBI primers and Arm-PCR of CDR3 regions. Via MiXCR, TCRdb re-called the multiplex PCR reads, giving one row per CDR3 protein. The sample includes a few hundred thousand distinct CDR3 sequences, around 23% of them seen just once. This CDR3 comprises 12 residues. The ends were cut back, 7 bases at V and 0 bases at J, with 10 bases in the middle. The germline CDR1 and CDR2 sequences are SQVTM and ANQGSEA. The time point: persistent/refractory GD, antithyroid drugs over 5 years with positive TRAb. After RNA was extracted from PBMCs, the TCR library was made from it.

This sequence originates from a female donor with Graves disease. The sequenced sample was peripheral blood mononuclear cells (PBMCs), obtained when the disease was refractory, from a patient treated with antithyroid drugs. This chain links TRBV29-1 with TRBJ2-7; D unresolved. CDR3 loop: CSALDNSYEQYF. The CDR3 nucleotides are TGCAGCGCGTTAGACAACTCCTACGAGCAGTACTTC.